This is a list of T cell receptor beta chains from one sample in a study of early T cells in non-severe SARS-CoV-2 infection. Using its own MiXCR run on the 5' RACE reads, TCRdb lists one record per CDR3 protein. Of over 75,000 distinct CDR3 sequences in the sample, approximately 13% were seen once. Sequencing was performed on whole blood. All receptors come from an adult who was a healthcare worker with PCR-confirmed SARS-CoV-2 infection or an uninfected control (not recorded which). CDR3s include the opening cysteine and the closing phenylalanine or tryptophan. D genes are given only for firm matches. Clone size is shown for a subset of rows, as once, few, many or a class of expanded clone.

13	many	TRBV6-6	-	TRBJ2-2	TGTGCCAGCAGTTACCACGCTACCGGGGAGCTGTTTTTT	CASSYHATGELFF
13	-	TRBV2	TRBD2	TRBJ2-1	TGTGCCAGCAGTCTGACTAGCGCGGCCACTCAGTTCTTC	CASSLTSAATQFF
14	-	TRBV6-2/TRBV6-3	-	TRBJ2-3	TGTGCCAGCAGACCTCTAGGACGCACAGATACGCAGTATTTT	CASRPLGRTDTQYF
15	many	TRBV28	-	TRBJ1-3	TGTGCCAGCAGTTTACCAGGAATCTCTGGAAACACCATATATTTT	CASSLPGISGNTIYF
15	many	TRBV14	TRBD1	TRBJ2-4	TGTGCCAGCAGCCGGGTCACAGGGGGCCTCAGCGTTCAGTACTTC	CASSRVTGGLSVQYF
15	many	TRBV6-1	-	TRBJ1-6	TGTGCCAGCACCCGGCAGGGACTCAATAATTCACCCCTCCACTTT	CASTRQGLNNSPLHF
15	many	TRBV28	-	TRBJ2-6	TGTGCCAGCAGTTCTCAGGGAGCTGGGGCCAACGTCCTGACTTTC	CASSSQGAGANVLTF
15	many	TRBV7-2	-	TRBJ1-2	TGTGCCAGCAGCTTAGGACAGCCCGGCTACTATGGCTACACCTTC	CASSLGQPGYYGYTF
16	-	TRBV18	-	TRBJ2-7	TGTGCCAGCTCACCACCGGGAGGACTGGGGGGTTACGAGCAGTACTTC	CASSPPGGLGGYEQYF
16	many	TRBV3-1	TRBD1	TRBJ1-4	TGTGCCAGCAGCCAAGATTGGGGACAGGGCCATGAAAAACTGTTTTTT	CASSQDWGQGHEKLFF
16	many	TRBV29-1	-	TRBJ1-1	TGCAGCGTTGAAGGGGTTTCGGGCTTGGTGAACACTGAAGCTTTCTTT	CSVEGVSGLVNTEAFF
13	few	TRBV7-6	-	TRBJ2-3	TGTGCCAGCAGGGACACAAGCACAGATACGCAGTATTTT	CASRDTSTDTQYF
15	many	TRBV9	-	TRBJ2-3	TGTGCCAGCAGCGTAGTTCAGGGGGAGGCAGATACGCAGTATTTT	CASSVVQGEADTQYF
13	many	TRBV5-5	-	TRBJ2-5	TGTGCCAGCAGCTTGGGGATGGTAGAGACCCAGTACTTC	CASSLGMVETQYF
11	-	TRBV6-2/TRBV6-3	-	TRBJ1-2	TGTGCCAGCGGGGATAACTATGGCTACACCTTC	CASGDNYGYTF
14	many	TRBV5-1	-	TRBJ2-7	TGCGCCAGCAGCCCCCTACCGGGGCTCTACGAGCAGTACTTC	CASSPLPGLYEQYF
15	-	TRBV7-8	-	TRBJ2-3	TGTGCCAGCACCATCGAAGGTTTCGGCAGGGATACGCAGTATTTT	CASTIEGFGRDTQYF
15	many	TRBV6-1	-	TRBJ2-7	TGTGCCAGCAGTGAGGGTTTCCGGGCTTACTACGAGCAGTACTTC	CASSEGFRAYYEQYF
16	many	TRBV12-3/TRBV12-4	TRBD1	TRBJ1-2	TGTGCCAGCAGTCCCGCCTGGGACAGGGCCAACTATGGCTACACCTTC	CASSPAWDRANYGYTF
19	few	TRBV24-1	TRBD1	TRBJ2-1	TGTGCCACCAGTGATCCGCCGGGACAGGGGGTTGCTCTCCCCAATGAGCAGTTCTTC	CATSDPPGQGVALPNEQFF
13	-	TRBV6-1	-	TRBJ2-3	TGTGCCAGCAGCAGGGACCGCACAGATACGCAGTATTTT	CASSRDRTDTQYF
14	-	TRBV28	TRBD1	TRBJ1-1	TGTGCCAGCAGTCCATCACAGGGGACGACTGAAGCTTTCTTT	CASSPSQGTTEAFF
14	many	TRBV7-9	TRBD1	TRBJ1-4	TGTGCCAGCAGCCGACAGGGCTTGTTTGAAAAACTGTTTTTT	CASSRQGLFEKLFF
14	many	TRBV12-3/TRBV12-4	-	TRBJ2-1	TGTGCCAGCATCCTGGGGCCCCGACTCAATGAGCAGTTCTTC	CASILGPRLNEQFF
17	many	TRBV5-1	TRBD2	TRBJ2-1	TGCGCCAGCAGCTCTAGCGGGGGGGTCCGGTCCTACAATGAGCAGTTCTTC	CASSSSGGVRSYNEQFF
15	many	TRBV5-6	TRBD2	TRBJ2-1	TGTGCCAGCACCTCAGGGACTAGAGCGGCTTTTAAGCAGTTCTTC	CASTSGTRAAFKQFF
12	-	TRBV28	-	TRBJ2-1	TGTGCCAGCAGCCCTACGGGGAATGAGCAGTTCTTC	CASSPTGNEQFF
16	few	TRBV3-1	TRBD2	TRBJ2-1	TGTGCCAGCAGCCTCATTCTAGCGGGGGGGCCTAGTGAGCAGTTCTTC	CASSLILAGGPSEQFF
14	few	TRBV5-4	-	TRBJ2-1	TGTGCCAGCAGCCTACCCAACTCCGACAATGAGCAGTTCTTC	CASSLPNSDNEQFF
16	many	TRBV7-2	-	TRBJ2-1	TGTGCCAGCAGCCGTCAGGGAATTAGGGTCTACAATGAGCAGTTCTTC	CASSRQGIRVYNEQFF
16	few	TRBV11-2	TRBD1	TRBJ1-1	TGTGCCAGCAGCTTGGGACAGGGGGCTGGTTTGACTGAAGCTTTCTTT	CASSLGQGAGLTEAFF
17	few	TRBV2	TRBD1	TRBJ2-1	TGTGCCAGCAGTGAAGGCTCTGGCCAGGGGGCTTACAATGAGCAGTTCTTC	CASSEGSGQGAYNEQFF
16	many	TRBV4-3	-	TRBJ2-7	TGCGCCAGCAGCCAAGATTCGCAGGTGGTGTACTACGAGCAGTACTTC	CASSQDSQVVYYEQYF
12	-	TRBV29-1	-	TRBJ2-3	TGCAGCGCAGGGTCGTTCACAGATACGCAGTATTTT	CSAGSFTDTQYF
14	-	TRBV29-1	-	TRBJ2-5	TGCAGCGTCCCGACCCCCCCAGGCAAAGAGACCCAGTACTTC	CSVPTPPGKETQYF
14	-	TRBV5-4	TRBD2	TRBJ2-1	TGTGCCAGCAGCTTCAAGCGGGGCGACAATGAGCAGTTCTTC	CASSFKRGDNEQFF
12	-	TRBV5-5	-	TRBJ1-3	TGTGCCAGCAGCTTTTCCGGGGGCACCATATATTTT	CASSFSGGTIYF
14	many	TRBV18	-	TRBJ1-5	TGTGCCAGCTCACCGCAGGGGCCAAATCAGCCCCAGCATTTT	CASSPQGPNQPQHF
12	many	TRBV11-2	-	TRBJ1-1	TGTGCCAGCAGCTTAGGCTGGACTGAAGCTTTCTTT	CASSLGWTEAFF
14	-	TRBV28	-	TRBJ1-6	TGTGCCAGCAGTTTCAGGGTTAGAAATTCACCCCTCCACTTT	CASSFRVRNSPLHF
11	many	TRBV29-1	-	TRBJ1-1	TGCAGCGTTGTTTCCAATCCTGAAGCTTTCTTT	CSVVSNPEAFF
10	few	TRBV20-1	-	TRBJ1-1	TGCAGTGCTGTGGGGCTTCAGGCTTTCTTT	CSAVGLQAFF
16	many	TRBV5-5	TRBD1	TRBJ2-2	TGTGCCAGCAGCTTGGCCTCCGGGACAGTCACCGGGGAGCTGTTTTTT	CASSLASGTVTGELFF
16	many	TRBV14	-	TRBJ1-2	TGTGCCAGCAGCCAAGAGGGGACGGTGGGGAACTATGGCTACACCTTC	CASSQEGTVGNYGYTF
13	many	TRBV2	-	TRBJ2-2	TGTGCCAGCAAACCGAGCTGGGCCGGGGAGCTGTTTTTT	CASKPSWAGELFF
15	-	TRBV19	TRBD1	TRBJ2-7	TGTGCCAGTAGTCCAGGGGGCGCGAAGGTCCACGAGCAGTACTTC	CASSPGGAKVHEQYF
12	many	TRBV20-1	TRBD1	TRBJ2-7	TGCAGTGCTAGTCACAGGGGCGACGAGCAGTACTTC	CSASHRGDEQYF
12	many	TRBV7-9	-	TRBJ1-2	TGTGCCAGCAGCTTAGATCTGAGAGGCTACACCTTC	CASSLDLRGYTF
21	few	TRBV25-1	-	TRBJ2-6	TGTGCCAGCAGTGAATATGCCCTCGGCAGGCTAGTAGGCTCTGGGGCCAACGTCCTGACTTTC	CASSEYALGRLVGSGANVLTF
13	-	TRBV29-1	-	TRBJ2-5	TGCAGCGTTGAGCCCATGGCTCGGGAGACCCAGTACTTC	CSVEPMARETQYF
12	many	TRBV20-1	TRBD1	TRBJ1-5	TGCAGTGCTCGGACAGGGGAACAGCCCCAGCATTTT	CSARTGEQPQHF